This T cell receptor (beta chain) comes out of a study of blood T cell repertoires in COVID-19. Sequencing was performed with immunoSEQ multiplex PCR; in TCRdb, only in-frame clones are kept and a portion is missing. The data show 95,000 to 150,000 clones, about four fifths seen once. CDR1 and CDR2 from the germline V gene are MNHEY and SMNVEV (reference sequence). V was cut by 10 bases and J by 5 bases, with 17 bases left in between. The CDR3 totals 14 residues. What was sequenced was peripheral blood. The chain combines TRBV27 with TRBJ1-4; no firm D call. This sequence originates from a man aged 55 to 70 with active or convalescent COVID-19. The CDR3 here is CATTTDWRNEKLFF. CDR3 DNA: TGTGCCACCACCACGGACTGGAGGAATGAAAAACTGTTTTTT.